Listed here are 12 T cell receptor beta chains from one sample, sequenced in a study of breast tumors, draining lymph nodes, adjacent tissues. Breast cancer patients provided tissue from their axillary draining lymph nodes. TCRdb itself ran the multiplex PCR reads through MiXCR, one entry per CDR3 protein. Of about 140,000 distinct CDR3 sequences in the sample, about a fifth were seen once. Sequenced material: axillary lymph node tissue. Receptors were obtained from a female donor with breast cancer. Some clones in this sample may be carry-over from other donors' samples.

V and J are TRBV27 and TRBJ2-1; 8 bases are shared with TRBD2. The CDR3 runs to 15 residues. Trimming took 4 bases from V and 3 from J; bases not matched to a gene: 5. Germline-derived CDR1 and CDR2 are MNHEY and SMNVEV (reference sequence). The CDR3 loop is CASSSSGSFYNEQFF. As DNA, the CDR3 is TGTGCCAGCAGTTCCAGCGGGAGCTTCTACAATGAGCAGTTCTTC.

The chain uses TRBV28 and TRBJ1-2; possible D gene TRBD1, 5 bases. CDR3 length equals 12 residues. V was shortened by 3 bases and J by 8 bases, with 10 bases between the two germline ends. Germline V gene data show CDR1 as MDHEN and CDR2 as SYDVKM. CDR3: CASSFPGVGYTF. The CDR3, as DNA: TGTGCCAGCAGTTTCCCGGGGGTAGGCTACACCTTC.

This clonotype has at least ten counts. The chain links TRBV18 to TRBJ2-2; D is perhaps TRBD1 (6 bases). The CDR3 runs 14 residues. From germline, CDR1 is KGHSH and CDR2 LQKENI. V was trimmed by 2 bases and J by 4 bases, leaving 8 bases between them. DNA of the CDR3: TGTGCCAGCTCACCAGGGGGCGGCACCGGGGAGCTGTTTTTT. It is translated as CASSPGGGTGELFF.

This clonotype came up a few times. J is TRBJ2-6 and V is TRBV4-1; tentatively, D is TRBD1 or TRBD2 (5 bases each). The CDR3 runs 16 residues. Germline assignment: CDR1 MGHRA and CDR2 YSYEKL. V was cut by 1 base and J by 1 base, with 8 bases left in between. The CDR3 nucleotides are TGCGCCAGCAGCCAAGGGTGGGGGTCTGGGGCCAACGTCCTGACTTTC. Residues: CASSQGWGSGANVLTF.

A remark on this clonotype: A read error may account for a junction end that differs from germline. The V call is TRBV19, the J call TRBJ2-7, with 11 nucleotides matching TRBD2. Germline CDR1 reads LNHDA; CDR2 reads SQIVND (reference sequence). The CDR3 loop spans 14 amino acids. This chain's CDR3 is CASSFGLAGHEQYF. In DNA form, the CDR3 reads TGTGCCAGTAGTTTTGGACTAGCGGGCCACGAGCAATACTTC.

Many counts were recorded for this clonotype. This chain joins TRBV29-1 and TRBJ2-1; 10 bases map to TRBD2. The CDR3 is 13 residues long. V lost 6 bases, J lost 9 bases, and 8 bases stayed unmatched. CDR1 and CDR2 from the germline V gene are SQVTM and ANQGSEA. CDR3 residues: CSVGASGSVEQFF. The CDR3 DNA sequence: TGCAGCGTAGGGGCTAGCGGGAGTGTTGAGCAGTTCTTC.

At least ten counts were recorded for this clonotype. The J gene is TRBJ2-1, the V gene TRBV15, with 10 bases identical to TRBD2. This CDR3 is 13 amino acids long. J lost 13 bases, V lost 6 bases, and 9 bases had no gene match. CDR1 and CDR2 from the germline V gene are LNHNV and YYDKDF (reference sequence). CDR3 region: CATSSPLLAGQFF. The CDR3 DNA sequence: TGTGCCACCAGTTCCCCGTTACTAGCGGGACAGTTCTTC.

Ten or more counts support this clonotype. The genes are TRBV11-2 and TRBJ2-2; no clear D gene. Trimming took 1 base from V and 7 from J, leaving 19 bases between them. The CDR3 is made up of 17 amino acids. The germline CDR1 and CDR2 sequences are SGHAT and FQNNGV. Written as DNA, the CDR3 is TGTGCCAGCAGCTTAGTCGCGGTTGGTAGTTCAGACGGGGAGCTGTTTTTT. It translates to CASSLVAVGSSDGELFF.

As for this clonotype: Just one base apart from a much larger clone, this may be a read error. The gene calls are TRBV7-2 and TRBJ2-2, with D possibly being TRBD1 (6 bases). Germline assignment: CDR1 SGHTA and CDR2 FQGNSA. This CDR3 is 14 amino acids long. Trimming left V 5 bases short and J 8 bases short, with 15 bases between. The CDR3 DNA sequence: TGTGCCAGCAGCCCCTCTAGGGGGTGGGGGGAGCTGTTTTTT. Its translation: CASSPSRGWGELFF.

The chain is built from TRBV28 and TRBJ2-3, with D perhaps TRBD1 (6 bases). Trimming cost V 3 bases and J 4 bases, with 8 bases left between them. Germline V gene data show CDR1 as MDHEN and CDR2 as SYDVKM. The CDR3 spans 13 residues. This CDR3 is CASSLGQPDTQYF. The CDR3 DNA reads TGTGCCAGCAGTTTGGGACAACCAGATACGCAGTATTTT.

This clonotype came up many times. This sequence joins TRBV6-5 and TRBJ2-7; TRBD1 might be the D (5 bases). The CDR3 is 13 residues long. The V end lost 0 bases, the J end lost 6 bases, and 9 bases lay between the germline ends. Germline CDR1 and CDR2: MNHEY and SVGAGI. The CDR3 loop reads CASSYSRVREQYF. CDR3 coding DNA: TGTGCCAGCAGTTACTCCAGGGTTCGCGAGCAGTACTTC.

This clonotype was found many times. The chain uses TRBV24-1 and TRBJ2-1; TRBD2 might be the D (5 bases). CDR1 is KGHDR, CDR2 SFDVKD, per germline. The CDR3 has 13 residues. V was trimmed by 4 bases and J by 11 bases, leaving 14 bases between them. In DNA, the CDR3 is TGTGCCACCAGTGACCCGACCCCGGGGAAGCAGTTCTTC. Translated: CATSDPTPGKQFF.